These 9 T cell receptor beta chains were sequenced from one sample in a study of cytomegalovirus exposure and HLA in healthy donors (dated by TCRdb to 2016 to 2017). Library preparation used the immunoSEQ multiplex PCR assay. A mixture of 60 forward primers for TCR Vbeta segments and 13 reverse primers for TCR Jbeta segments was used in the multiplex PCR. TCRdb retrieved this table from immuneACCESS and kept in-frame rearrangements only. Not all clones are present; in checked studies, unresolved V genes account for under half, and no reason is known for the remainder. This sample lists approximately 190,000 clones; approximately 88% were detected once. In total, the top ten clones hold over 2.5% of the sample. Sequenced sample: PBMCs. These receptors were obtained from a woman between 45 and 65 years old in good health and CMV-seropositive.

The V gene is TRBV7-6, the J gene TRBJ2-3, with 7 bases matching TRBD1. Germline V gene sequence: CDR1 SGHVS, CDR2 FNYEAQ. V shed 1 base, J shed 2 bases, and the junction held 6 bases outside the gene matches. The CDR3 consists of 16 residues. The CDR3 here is CASSLGWGQTTDTQYF. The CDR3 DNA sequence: TGTGCCAGCAGCTTAGGGTGGGGACAGACCACAGATACGCAGTATTTT.

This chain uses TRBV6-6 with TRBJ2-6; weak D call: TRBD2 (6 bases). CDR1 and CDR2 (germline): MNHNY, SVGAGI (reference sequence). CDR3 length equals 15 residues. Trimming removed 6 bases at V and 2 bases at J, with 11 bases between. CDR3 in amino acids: CASRGGEAGANVLTF. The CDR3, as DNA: TGTGCCAGCAGAGGAGGGGAGGCTGGGGCCAACGTCCTGACTTTC.

The CDR3 DNA sequence: TGTGCCAGCAGTTTATCCTTGAACTATGGCTACACCTTC. Amino acid sequence: CASSLSLNYGYTF. The chain has TRBV6-5 and TRBJ1-2; unclear D gene. With 4 bases removed from V and 2 bases from J, the gap between germline ends came to 8 bases. Germline V CDR1 and CDR2: MNHEY, SVGAGI. CDR3 length equals 13 residues.

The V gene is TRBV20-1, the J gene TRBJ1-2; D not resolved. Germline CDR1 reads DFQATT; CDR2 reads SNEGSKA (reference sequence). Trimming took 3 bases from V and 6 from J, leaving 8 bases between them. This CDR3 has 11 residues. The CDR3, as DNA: TGCAGTGCTAGGAACGGGAATGGCTACACCTTC. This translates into CSARNGNGYTF.

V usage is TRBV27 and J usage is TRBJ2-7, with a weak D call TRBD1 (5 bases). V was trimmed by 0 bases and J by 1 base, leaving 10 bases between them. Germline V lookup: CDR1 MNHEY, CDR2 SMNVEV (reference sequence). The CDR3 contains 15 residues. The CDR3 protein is CASSLSRVPSYEQYF. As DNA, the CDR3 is TGTGCCAGCAGTTTATCCAGGGTCCCTTCCTACGAGCAGTACTTC.

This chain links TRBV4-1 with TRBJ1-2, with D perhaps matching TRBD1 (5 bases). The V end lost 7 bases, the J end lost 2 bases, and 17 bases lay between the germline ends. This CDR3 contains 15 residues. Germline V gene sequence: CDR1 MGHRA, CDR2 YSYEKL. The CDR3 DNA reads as TGCGCCAGCACCTCAGTAACAGGTAAGAACTATGGCTACACCTTC. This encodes CASTSVTGKNYGYTF.

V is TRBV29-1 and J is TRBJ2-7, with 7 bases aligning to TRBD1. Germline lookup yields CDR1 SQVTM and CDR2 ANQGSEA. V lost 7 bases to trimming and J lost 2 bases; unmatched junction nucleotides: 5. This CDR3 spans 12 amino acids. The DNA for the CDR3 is TGCAGCGGCCGACAGGGACCCTACGAGCAGTACTTC. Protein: CSGRQGPYEQYF.

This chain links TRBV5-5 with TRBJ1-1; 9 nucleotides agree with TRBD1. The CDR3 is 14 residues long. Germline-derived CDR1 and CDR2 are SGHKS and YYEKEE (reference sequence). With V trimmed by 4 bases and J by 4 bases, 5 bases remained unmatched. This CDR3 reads CASSLDRGVTEAFF. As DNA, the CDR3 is TGTGCCAGCAGCCTGGACAGGGGAGTCACTGAAGCTTTCTTT.

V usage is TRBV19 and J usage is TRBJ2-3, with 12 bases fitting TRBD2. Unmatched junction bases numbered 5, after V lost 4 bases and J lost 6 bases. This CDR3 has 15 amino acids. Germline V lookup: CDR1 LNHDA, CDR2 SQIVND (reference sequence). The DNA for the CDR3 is TGTGCCAGTAGTACTACTAGCGGGGGGCGGGATACGCAGTATTTT. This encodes CASSTTSGGRDTQYF. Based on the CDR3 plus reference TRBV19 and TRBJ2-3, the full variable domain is DGGITQSPKYLFRKEGQNVTLSCEQNLNHDAMYWYRQDPGQGLRLIYYSQIVNDFQKGDIAEGYSVSREKKESFPLTVTSAQKNPTAFYLCASSTTSGGRDTQYFGPGTRLTVL.